Below are 28 T cell receptor beta chains sequenced from a single sample in a study of blood T cell repertoires in COVID-19. Only in-frame clones appear in the TCRdb table, and some are missing; sequencing was by immunoSEQ multiplex PCR. The data hold about 150,000 clones, with around four fifths observed a single time. Sequenced material: peripheral blood. These receptors were collected from a man aged 65 to 79 with acute or convalescent COVID-19.

This clone was picked up a small number of times. V gene TRBV28 combines with J gene TRBJ1-2; a possible D gene is TRBD1 (5 bases). This CDR3 spans 12 amino acids. V shed 8 bases and J shed 5 bases, with 12 bases lying between them. CDR1 is MDHEN and CDR2 is SYDVKM in the germline V gene. The CDR3 region has the DNA TGTGCCAGCCGCCTTACAGGATATGGCTACACCTTC. Encoded protein: CASRLTGYGYTF.

This chain connects TRBV11-3 to TRBJ2-3; D perhaps matches TRBD2 (5 bases). Between the trimmed V and J ends, which lost 3 bases and 3 bases, there was a span of 7 bases. This CDR3 contains 13 residues. Germline assignment: CDR1 SGHNT and CDR2 YENEEA. CDR3 sequence: CASSFGGTDTQYF. In DNA form, the CDR3 reads TGTGCCAGCAGCTTCGGCGGGACAGATACGCAGTATTTT.

The genes are TRBV4-1 and TRBJ1-4; 8 nucleotides line up with TRBD1. Per the germline V gene, CDR1 is MGHRA and CDR2 is YSYEKL. V lost 1 base and J lost 4; bases outside the gene matches: 11. This CDR3 is built from 18 residues. The CDR3 is CASSQAGQGSRGNEKLFF. CDR3 in DNA: TGCGCCAGCAGCCAAGCAGGACAGGGTTCGAGAGGTAATGAAAAACTGTTTTTT.

The chain has TRBV13 and TRBJ2-1; no reliable D call. Looked up from germline, CDR1 is PRHDT and CDR2 is FYEKMQ (reference sequence). CDR3 length: 14 residues. Trimming removed 0 bases at V and 0 bases at J, with 3 bases between. The DNA for the CDR3 is TGTGCCAGCAGCTTAGGCGGCTCCTACAATGAGCAGTTCTTC. Translated, it gives CASSLGGSYNEQFF.

The V and J genes are TRBV5-1 and TRBJ2-2, with a tentative D call TRBD1 (6 bases). V was cut by 2 bases and J by 6 bases, with 14 bases left in between. Germline CDR1 SGHRS, CDR2 YFSETQ. This CDR3 comprises 15 residues. The CDR3 region has the DNA TGCGCCAGCAGCTTCATACAGGGCCCCGCCGGGGAGCTGTTTTTT. It encodes CASSFIQGPAGELFF. The full variable domain, completed using reference TRBV5-1 and TRBJ2-2, is KAGVTQTPRYLIKTRGQQVTLSCSPISGHRSVSWYQQTPGQGLQFLFEYFSETQRNKGNFPGRFSGRQFSNSRSEMNVSTLELGDSALYLCASSFIQGPAGELFFGEGSRLTVL.

This clone is a singleton in its sample. The J gene is TRBJ2-1, the V gene TRBV7-9, with D tentatively TRBD1 (6 bases). V lost 5 bases, J lost 5 bases, and 19 bases lay in between. The CDR3 loop spans 16 amino acids. Germline CDR1 reads SEHNR; CDR2 reads FQNEAQ (reference sequence). The CDR3 reads CASSTWGQGADNEQFF. The CDR3 region has the DNA TGTGCCAGCAGCACCTGGGGGCAGGGAGCGGACAATGAGCAGTTCTTC.

The chain uses TRBV6-2 or TRBV6-3 and TRBJ1-1, with TRBD1 identical over 10 bases. The germline V gene encodes CDR1 MNHEY and CDR2 SVGEGT. The CDR3 is made up of 12 amino acids. The trim removed 4 bases at V and 11 bases at J, leaving 4 bases unmatched. The chain's CDR3 is CASSWDRGNAFF. In nucleotides, the CDR3 is TGTGCCAGCAGTTGGGACAGGGGAAATGCTTTCTTT.

Of note for this clone: A junction end diverges from the germline sequence, so it may reflect a read error. The rearrangement joins TRBV7-3 to TRBJ2-1; D is uncertain. This CDR3 contains 14 residues. Per the germline V gene, CDR1 is SGHTA and CDR2 is FQGTGA. The CDR3: CASNLEEDYNEQFF. CDR3 DNA: TGTGCCAGCAACTTAGAGGAAGACTACAATGAGCAGTTCTTC.

This rearrangement joins TRBV24-1 to TRBJ1-1, with D maybe TRBD1 (6 bases). V was trimmed by 5 bases and J by 1 base, leaving 13 bases between them. CDR3 length: 15 residues. Germline V lookup: CDR1 KGHDR, CDR2 SFDVKD. This CDR3 is CATSGTQGRNTEAFF. In DNA, the CDR3 is TGTGCCACCAGTGGCACACAGGGTAGGAACACTGAAGCTTTCTTT.

The rearrangement links TRBV4-1 to TRBJ2-3; possibly TRBD1 for D (6 bases). The germline V gene encodes CDR1 MGHRA and CDR2 YSYEKL. The CDR3 has 15 residues. With 1 base removed from V and 0 bases from J, the gap between germline ends came to 8 bases. CDR3 nucleotides: TGCGCCAGCAGCCAAGCAGGGGTAAGCACAGATACGCAGTATTTT. As protein: CASSQAGVSTDTQYF.

The CDR3 region is CASSPTNSKTEQYF. For the CDR3, the DNA is TGTGCCAGCTCACCGACTAATTCGAAGACCGAGCAGTACTTC. The V and J genes are TRBV18 and TRBJ2-7; TRBD2 is a possible D gene (5 bases). The CDR3 spans 14 residues. The germline V gene has CDR1 KGHSH and CDR2 LQKENI. Trimming removed 3 bases at V and 6 bases at J, with 15 bases between.

This sequence joins TRBV5-6 and TRBJ2-6, with a weak D call TRBD1 (6 bases). The CDR3 contains 15 residues. The V and J ends lost 5 bases and 4 bases respectively, with 13 bases between them. The germline V gene encodes CDR1 SGHDT and CDR2 YYEEEE. CDR3 in DNA: TGTGCCAGCAGTCCAACAGGGTGGGGGGCCAACGTCCTGACTTTC. It yields the protein CASSPTGWGANVLTF.

The J gene is TRBJ2-5, the V gene TRBV9; 8 bases line up with TRBD2. V dropped 7 bases and J dropped 5; count of bases not matched to a gene: 16. CDR3 length: 16 residues. CDR1 is SGDLS and CDR2 is YYNGEE in the germline V gene. The CDR3 spells CASGGLGGRSKETQYF. Written as DNA, the CDR3 is TGTGCCAGCGGAGGGCTAGGCGGGAGGAGTAAGGAGACCCAGTACTTC.

This chain joins TRBV28 and TRBJ1-2, with 7 bases lining up with TRBD1. Unmatched junction bases numbered 12, after V lost 4 bases and J lost 4 bases. The CDR3 loop spans 16 amino acids. Germline CDR1 MDHEN, CDR2 SYDVKM. In DNA form, the CDR3 reads TGTGCCAGCAGTTCACACACAGGGGTTCGTGTCTATGGCTACACCTTC. It is translated as CASSSHTGVRVYGYTF.

V gene TRBV5-1 combines with J gene TRBJ2-7; TRBD1 matches at 11 bases. Germline V CDR1 and CDR2: SGHRS, YFSETQ. Trimming cost V 7 bases and J 1 base; bases outside gene matches: 1. The CDR3 contains 13 residues. The DNA for the CDR3 is TGCGCCAGCGGACAGGGGGCTTCCTACGAGCAGTACTTC. As protein: CASGQGASYEQYF.

V and J are TRBV11-2 and TRBJ1-5, with D tentatively TRBD1 (5 bases). Germline loops: CDR1 SGHAT, CDR2 FQNNGV. The CDR3 totals 14 residues. V lost 6 bases to trimming and J lost 2 bases, with 11 bases between them. CDR3 protein: CASSPGYGNQPQHF. The CDR3 coding sequence is TGTGCCAGCAGTCCAGGGTATGGCAATCAGCCCCAGCATTTT. Drawing the rest from reference TRBV11-2 and TRBJ1-5, the complete variable domain is EAGVAQSPRYKIIEKRQSVAFWCNPISGHATLYWYQQILGQGPKLLIQFQNNGVVDDSQLPKDRFSAERLKGVDSTLKIQPAKLEDSAVYLCASSPGYGNQPQHFGDGTRLSIL.

The CDR3 coding sequence is TGCAGCGTTGAAGAAGTACAGATCACGGGGGGCTACACCTTC. Its translation: CSVEEVQITGGYTF. The rearrangement links TRBV29-1 to TRBJ1-2; D uncertain. The length of the CDR3 is 14 residues. Germline loops: CDR1 SQVTM, CDR2 ANQGSEA. The germline V and J ends were trimmed by 0 bases and 8 bases, with 16 bases remaining between them.

This clone was seen only once. The genes are TRBV19 and TRBJ2-1; D is uncertain. CDR3 length equals 14 residues. Trimming left V 5 bases short and J 4 bases short, with 12 bases between. Germline values: CDR1 LNHDA, CDR2 SQIVND (reference sequence). The CDR3 loop reads CASSPTATYNEQFF. CDR3 bases: TGTGCCAGTAGTCCTACCGCTACTTACAATGAGCAGTTCTTC.

This rearrangement joins TRBV12-3 or TRBV12-4 to TRBJ2-1, with D possibly matching TRBD1 (6 bases). CDR3 size: 12 residues. V lost 6 bases, J lost 8 bases, and 11 bases lay in between. CDR3 coding DNA: TGTGCCAGCAGGGCACAGGGCCATGAGCAGTTCTTC. Protein product: CASRAQGHEQFF.

The chain carries TRBV14 and TRBJ2-1; tentative D call: TRBD2 (6 bases). Trimming shortened V by 0 bases and J by 4 bases, and 16 bases separated the two germline ends. This CDR3 is built from 17 residues. CDR1 SGHDN and CDR2 FVKESK come from the germline V gene. CDR3 DNA sequence: TGTGCCAGCAGCCAAGACATAGGCGGGGCCCGTTACAATGAGCAGTTCTTC. Amino acid sequence: CASSQDIGGARYNEQFF.

The chain links TRBV27 to TRBJ2-3, with 8 bases aligning to TRBD1. Trimming took 4 bases from V and 3 from J; bases not matched to a gene: 9. The V gene's germline CDR1 is MNHEY and CDR2 SMNVEV (reference sequence). This CDR3 has 16 amino acids. CDR3 in DNA: TGTGCCAGCAGTTCCACCGCAGGGGGCGGGACAGATACGCAGTATTTT. Translation gives CASSSTAGGGTDTQYF.

The chain uses TRBV18 and TRBJ1-2, with D maybe TRBD1 (5 bases). V lost 3 bases and J lost 6, with 8 bases in between. CDR1 is KGHSH, CDR2 LQKENI, per germline. CDR3 size: 12 residues. CDR3 sequence: CASSPLGDGYTF. The CDR3, as DNA: TGTGCCAGCTCACCCTTAGGGGATGGCTACACCTTC. Complete variable domain (other parts from reference TRBV18 and TRBJ1-2): NAGVMQNPRHLVRRRGQEARLRCSPMKGHSHVYWYRQLPEEGLKFMVYLQKENIIDESGMPKERFSAEFPKEGPSILRIQQVVRGDSAAYFCASSPLGDGYTFGSGTRLTVV.

On this clone: A much larger clonotype is one base distant, so this may be a read error. The identical CDR3 is also encoded by other nucleotide sequences in the sample. The chain recombines TRBV5-4 with TRBJ2-6, with no clear D. V was cut by 5 bases and J by 3 bases, with 6 bases left in between. Looked up from germline, CDR1 is SGHNT and CDR2 is YYREEE (reference sequence). There are 13 residues in the CDR3. The CDR3: CASSFYGANVLTF. In nucleotides, the CDR3 is TGTGCCAGCAGTTTTTATGGGGCCAACGTCCTGACTTTC.

V and J are TRBV28 and TRBJ1-2, with 7 bases identical to TRBD1. Germline CDR1 MDHEN, CDR2 SYDVKM. Trimming cost V 1 base and J 4 bases; bases outside gene matches: 12. The CDR3 is made up of 17 amino acids. CDR3 in DNA: TGTGCCAGCAGTTTATCATCAGCTCAAAGGGGGCTCTATGGCTACACCTTC. This gives the protein CASSLSSAQRGLYGYTF.

V gene TRBV19 combines with J gene TRBJ2-1; D gene uncertain. CDR1 and CDR2 (germline): LNHDA, SQIVND (reference sequence). The CDR3 contains 12 residues. V was shortened by 7 bases and J by 7 bases, with 11 bases between the two germline ends. The CDR3 DNA is TGTGCCAGTACCGCTTACGGTAATGAGCAGTTCTTC. This gives the protein CASTAYGNEQFF.

The gene calls are TRBV6-2 or TRBV6-3 and TRBJ2-3; 7 bases agree with TRBD1. Germline V CDR1 and CDR2: MNHEY, SVGEGT. The CDR3 consists of 19 residues. The V and J ends lost 4 bases and 2 bases, in that order; junction bases with no gene match: 18. The CDR3 here is CASSSRAGGSPRLTDTQYF. CDR3 sequence (DNA): TGTGCCAGCAGTTCCCGAGCAGGGGGTAGCCCCCGCCTCACAGATACGCAGTATTTT.

This rearrangement joins TRBV28 to TRBJ2-6; 7 bases match TRBD1. Germline assignment: CDR1 MDHEN and CDR2 SYDVKM. Unmatched junction bases numbered 4, after V lost 5 bases and J lost 0 bases. This CDR3 is 16 amino acids long. The CDR3 nucleotides read TGTGCCAGCAGTCCGACAGGGTCCTCTGGGGCCAACGTCCTGACTTTC. Translated, it gives CASSPTGSSGANVLTF.

The chain carries TRBV19 and TRBJ2-7; D is unresolved. V lost 5 bases to trimming and J lost 4 bases, with 12 bases between them. The CDR3 runs to 13 residues. From germline, CDR1 is LNHDA and CDR2 SQIVND (reference sequence). CDR3 loop: CASSWAESYEQYF. DNA of the CDR3: TGTGCCAGTAGTTGGGCAGAGTCTTACGAGCAGTACTTC.